The 22 T cell receptor beta chains below were found in one sample sequenced in a study of early T cells in non-severe SARS-CoV-2 infection. TCRdb itself ran the 5' RACE reads through MiXCR, one entry per CDR3 protein. The sample lists 60,000 to 75,000 distinct CDR3 sequences; about 10% were seen once. The specimen comprised whole blood, sampled at baseline. The receptor set was obtained from an adult who was a healthcare worker with PCR-confirmed SARS-CoV-2 infection or an uninfected control (not recorded which).

This clonotype has a count of ten or more. The V call is TRBV7-9, the J call TRBJ2-7, with D maybe TRBD2 (6 bases). The V gene lost 2 bases and the J gene lost 7 bases, with 18 bases spanning the gap. The germline CDR1 and CDR2 sequences are SEHNR and FQNEAQ (reference sequence). CDR3 length: 15 amino acids. Written as DNA, the CDR3 is TGTGCCAGCAGCTTAAGGCCTGGAGGGCCGGGGGAGCAGTACTTC. Encoded protein: CASSLRPGGPGEQYF. The full variable domain, with the rest looked up from reference TRBV7-9 and TRBJ2-7, is DTGVSQNPRHKITKRGQNVTFRCDPISEHNRLYWYRQTLGQGPEFLTYFQNEAQLEKSRLLSDRFSAERPKGSFSTLEIQRTEQGDSAMYLCASSLRPGGPGEQYFGPGTRLTVT.

This rearrangement joins TRBV7-2 to TRBJ2-1; 11 nucleotides align to TRBD2. Germline assignment: CDR1 SGHTA and CDR2 FQGNSA. V lost 5 bases, J lost 14 bases, and 11 bases stayed unmatched. The CDR3 has 14 residues. The DNA for the CDR3 is TGTGCCAGCAGCAAAAATAGCGGGGGGGCCTGTGAGTTCTTC. Its translation is CASSKNSGGACEFF.

This chain joins TRBV4-2 and TRBJ2-1, with 12 positions matching TRBD2. The CDR3 is 18 residues long. The J segment lost 0 bases and the V segment lost 4 bases, leaving 7 bases of the junction unmatched. The V gene's germline CDR1 is LGHNA and CDR2 YNFKEQ. The CDR3, as DNA: TGTGCCAGCAGCCGCGGGACTAGCGGGCAGAGCTCCTACAATGAGCAGTTCTTC. It specifies CASSRGTSGQSSYNEQFF.

This clonotype was seen a few times. This chain connects TRBV12-3 or TRBV12-4 to TRBJ2-2; D is perhaps TRBD2 (5 bases). V gave up 11 bases and J gave up 1 base, with 11 bases separating them. The CDR3 spans 13 residues. The CDR3 region is CACGRQNTGELFF. In DNA, the CDR3 is TGTGCCTGCGGGCGACAGAACACCGGGGAGCTGTTTTTT.

The table lists this clonotype with many counts. The rearrangement uses TRBV7-8 and TRBJ2-1; weak D call: TRBD2 (6 bases). Trimming shortened V by 3 bases and J by 5 bases, and 14 bases separated the two germline ends. The germline CDR1 and CDR2 sequences are SGHVS and FQNEAQ. CDR3 length: 15 amino acids. The CDR3 DNA reads as TGTGCCAGCAGCTTTGGGCTAGCGATAAACAATGAGCAGTTCTTC. This codes for CASSFGLAINNEQFF.

This clonotype was observed many times. V is TRBV7-9 and J is TRBJ2-1; 7 bases match TRBD1. Losses at the gene ends were 4 bases for V and 2 bases for J; bases not matched to a gene: 8. This CDR3 has 16 residues. The V gene's germline CDR1 is SEHNR and CDR2 FQNEAQ (reference sequence). The CDR3 is CASSSETGFPYNEQFF. The CDR3, as DNA: TGTGCCAGCAGCTCGGAGACAGGGTTCCCCTACAATGAGCAGTTCTTC. The variable domain in full, with the rest retrieved from reference TRBV7-9 and TRBJ2-1, is DTGVSQNPRHKITKRGQNVTFRCDPISEHNRLYWYRQTLGQGPEFLTYFQNEAQLEKSRLLSDRFSAERPKGSFSTLEIQRTEQGDSAMYLCASSSETGFPYNEQFFGPGTRLTVL.

The chain has TRBV29-1 and TRBJ2-5; D ambiguous. The CDR3 is made up of 14 amino acids. V lost 1 base and J lost 1, with 10 bases in between. CDR1 and CDR2 from the germline V gene are SQVTM and ANQGSEA. The CDR3 nucleotides read TGCAGCGTTGAAGGAATGTCTTTCCAAGAGACCCAGTACTTC. Translation: CSVEGMSFQETQYF.

This clonotype was observed a few times. The CDR3 nucleotides read TGTGCCAGCAGAGCTAGCGGGAGAACAATCCACTACGAGCAGTACTTC. It codes for CASRASGRTIHYEQYF. The rearrangement links TRBV6-5 to TRBJ2-7, with 10 bases lining up with TRBD2. J was trimmed by 3 bases and V by 6 bases; bases with no gene match: 11. Looked up from germline, CDR1 is MNHEY and CDR2 is SVGAGI. This CDR3 has 16 residues.

This clonotype was seen more than once but under ten times. The chain uses TRBV11-2 and TRBJ2-3, with D unclear. This CDR3 is 13 amino acids long. The germline V gene has CDR1 SGHAT and CDR2 FQNNGV. V lost 1 base, J lost 6 bases, and 8 bases lay in between. CDR3 bases: TGTGCCAGCAGCTTAGTACGTGGGGATACGCAGTATTTT. Protein: CASSLVRGDTQYF.

This clonotype was counted a few times. The chain combines TRBV5-1 with TRBJ2-7; D is unresolved. The germline V gene has CDR1 SGHRS and CDR2 YFSETQ. Trimming pared 4 bases from V and 2 bases from J, leaving 10 bases between. The CDR3 loop spans 13 amino acids. The CDR3 region has the DNA TGCGCCAGCAGCCCCCTGGGTACCTACGAGCAGTACTTC. Protein: CASSPLGTYEQYF.

The CDR3 is CASTRLAGRDTGELFF. CDR3 DNA sequence: TGTGCCAGCACCCGACTAGCGGGAAGGGACACCGGGGAGCTGTTTTTT. This chain uses TRBV6-2 or TRBV6-3 with TRBJ2-2, with 11 bases that match TRBD2. Trimming took 7 bases from V and 3 from J; bases not matched to a gene: 7. The germline V gene has CDR1 MNHEY and CDR2 SVGEGT. The CDR3 extends over 16 amino acids.

The chain recombines TRBV6-5 with TRBJ2-1; no definite D call. The germline CDR1 and CDR2 sequences are MNHEY and SVGAGI. The V end was cut by 4 bases, the J end by 8 bases, with 6 bases between. The CDR3 sequence is 11 residues long. The CDR3 DNA follows: TGTGCCAGCAGTTCCTATTATGAGCAGTTCTTC. As protein: CASSSYYEQFF.

The rearrangement links TRBV11-2 to TRBJ1-6; no clear D gene. Trimming shortened V by 5 bases and J by 4 bases, and 12 bases separated the two germline ends. Germline V gene data show CDR1 as SGHAT and CDR2 as FQNNGV. CDR3 length: 15 residues. This chain's CDR3 is CASSATTEYNSPLHF. The DNA of the CDR3 is TGTGCCAGCAGCGCGACAACAGAGTATAATTCACCCCTCCACTTT.

V is TRBV4-3 and J is TRBJ2-1; perhaps TRBD2 as D (6 bases). Germline V gene data show CDR1 as LGHNA and CDR2 as YSLEER. The CDR3 contains 16 residues. Trimming cost V 0 bases and J 0 bases, with 9 bases left between them. The CDR3 DNA sequence: TGCGCCAGCAGCCAAGAGGAGGGATACTCCTACAATGAGCAGTTCTTC. Its translation is CASSQEEGYSYNEQFF.

CDR3 loop: CASSPNPSGRISTDTQYF. CDR3 bases: TGCGCCAGCAGCCCAAACCCCAGCGGGAGGATAAGCACAGATACGCAGTATTTT. The V and J genes are TRBV5-1 and TRBJ2-3, with 9 bases identical to TRBD2. Germline assignment: CDR1 SGHRS and CDR2 YFSETQ. This CDR3 is built from 18 residues. Losses at the gene ends were 4 bases for V and 0 bases for J; bases not matched to a gene: 12.

Many counts were recorded for this clonotype. The chain uses TRBV20-1 and TRBJ2-7; D is ambiguous. Trimming removed 6 bases from V and 5 bases from J, with 11 bases in between. The germline gives CDR1 DFQATT, CDR2 SNEGSKA (reference sequence). This CDR3 is 11 amino acids long. This CDR3 is CSAGGRNEQYF. Here the CDR3 DNA reads TGCAGTGCAGGTGGGCGTAACGAGCAGTACTTC.

This clonotype was observed a few times. This chain joins TRBV12-3 or TRBV12-4 and TRBJ2-7; 8 nucleotides agree with TRBD1. Unmatched junction bases numbered 6, after V lost 6 bases and J lost 5 bases. The CDR3 spans 13 residues. CDR3 protein: CASRSGQVNEQYF. Written as DNA, the CDR3 is TGTGCCAGCAGATCGGGACAGGTAAACGAGCAGTACTTC.

There are a few counts of this clonotype. V usage is TRBV6-2 or TRBV6-3 and J usage is TRBJ2-5; tentative D call: TRBD1 (6 bases). V was cut by 8 bases and J by 4 bases, with 17 bases left in between. The CDR3 length is 14 residues. Germline lookup yields CDR1 MNHEY and CDR2 SVGEGT. The CDR3 DNA reads as TGTGCCAGCGGTATAAGGACAGTTGGAGAGACCCAGTACTTC. This gives the protein CASGIRTVGETQYF.

The rearrangement joins TRBV11-2 to TRBJ2-3, with D perhaps matching TRBD2 (5 bases). The V and J ends lost 1 base and 0 bases respectively, with 11 bases between them. From germline, CDR1 is SGHAT and CDR2 FQNNGV. The CDR3 runs to 16 residues. The CDR3 bases are TGTGCCAGCAGCTTAGCGGGGTTACGGAGCACAGATACGCAGTATTTT. This encodes CASSLAGLRSTDTQYF. The whole variable domain, remainder taken from reference TRBV11-2 and TRBJ2-3, is EAGVAQSPRYKIIEKRQSVAFWCNPISGHATLYWYQQILGQGPKLLIQFQNNGVVDDSQLPKDRFSAERLKGVDSTLKIQPAKLEDSAVYLCASSLAGLRSTDTQYFGPGTRLTVL.

This clonotype was observed many times. The chain carries TRBV13 and TRBJ1-6, with TRBD1 matching 10 bases. Germline CDR1 reads PRHDT; CDR2 reads FYEKMQ (reference sequence). The length of the CDR3 is 14 residues. V lost 5 bases to trimming and J lost 12 bases; unmatched junction nucleotides: 7. The CDR3 nucleotides read TGTGCCAGCAGCACTGGGACAGGGGTGTTACCCCTCCACTTT. It encodes CASSTGTGVLPLHF.

This clonotype was detected only a few times. The V gene is TRBV12-3 or TRBV12-4, the J gene TRBJ1-3, with D possibly matching TRBD1 (5 bases). Trimming removed 6 bases from V and 4 bases from J, with 10 bases in between. CDR3 length: 13 residues. The CDR3 loop is CASSWDVGNTIYF. DNA for the CDR3: TGTGCCAGCAGCTGGGACGTCGGAAACACCATATATTTT.

This clonotype has more than one count but fewer than ten. The chain joins TRBV10-3 to TRBJ2-7; 9 bases agree with TRBD1. Germline V gene data show CDR1 as ENHRY and CDR2 as SYGVKD. The CDR3 is made up of 14 amino acids. The V and J ends lost 4 bases and 4 bases, in that order; junction bases with no gene match: 5. CDR3 loop: CAISGTGAGYEQYF. CDR3 DNA: TGTGCCATCAGTGGGACAGGGGCGGGTTACGAGCAGTACTTC.